This record concerns one T cell receptor (beta chain) sequence. Only in-frame clones appear in the TCRdb table, and some are missing; sequencing was by immunoSEQ multiplex PCR. The sample shows over 150,000 clones, about 80% of them seen only once. The sample belongs to a study of blood T cell repertoires in COVID-19. Material for sequencing was PBMCs or T cells enriched from blood (not recorded which). The sequence was obtained from a woman aged 55-70 years who had recovered from COVID-19.

This CDR3 reads CSVAHIFTTGVTEAFF. The CDR3, as DNA: TGCAGCGTTGCTCATATTTTCACGACAGGGGTGACTGAAGCTTTCTTT. This chain links TRBV29-1 with TRBJ1-1, with TRBD1 matching over 8 bases. The CDR3 spans 16 residues. The germline gives CDR1 SQVTM, CDR2 ANQGSEA. Trimming took 4 bases from V and 5 from J; bases not matched to a gene: 15.